This entry is about one TCR beta chain. The data stem from a study of blood T cell repertoires in COVID-19. Study context: Some COVID-19 samples were acute and others convalescent; all came from the United States, Italy and Spain. From T cells, B-cell-depleted T cells, or PBMCs came the material, which was cDNA or gDNA.

V gave up 4 bases and J gave up 8 bases; unmatched junction bases: 7. The CDR3 runs 13 residues. Germline loops: CDR1 SQVTM, CDR2 ANQGSEA. As processed by the authors: Using reference gene primer amplification, nucleated cell counts were estimated. Libraries were prepared by immunoSEQ multiplex PCR; TCRdb keeps only in-frame clonotypes and omits some of them. D and trimming come from the DNA, and the V and J calls and clone size come from that table. The sample includes roughly 130,000 clones, approximately 84% seen only once; the top ten take more than 9%. The origin of this receptor is a woman aged 55-70 years with acute or convalescent COVID-19. Sequenced input: peripheral blood. This rearrangement joins TRBV29-1 to TRBJ2-1, with TRBD2 matching over 8 bases. This chain's CDR3 is CSVVAGGGDEQFF. CDR3 coding DNA: TGCAGCGTTGTGGCGGGGGGCGGGGATGAGCAGTTCTTC.